Listed here are 32 T cell receptor beta chains from one sample, sequenced in a study of CD8 T cells in Susac syndrome. After extraction with the RNeasy kit, about 0.5 to 1 ug of the RNA was reverse transcribed using random hexamers. TCRdb ran MiXCR on the immunoSEQ multiplex PCR reads and lists one entry per CDR3 protein. The table shows 150,000 to 200,000 distinct CDR3 sequences, with 90% to 95% occurring only once. The sequenced material came from CD4+ T cells from PBMCs. These receptors were obtained from a human donor in good health.

This chain uses TRBV9 with TRBJ1-2, with a possible D match to TRBD1 (6 bases). The germline V and J ends were trimmed by 6 bases and 6 bases, with 15 bases remaining between them. This CDR3 has 13 residues. The germline V gene encodes CDR1 SGDLS and CDR2 YYNGEE. The CDR3 reads CASTPGALNGYTF. The CDR3 DNA follows: TGTGCCAGCACCCCGGGGGCGTTGAATGGCTACACCTTC.

This clonotype was found once. The V and J genes are TRBV5-4 and TRBJ2-1, with 9 bases matching TRBD2. After removal of 2 bases from V and 8 bases from J, the junction contained 11 bases not matched to a gene. Germline CDR1 and CDR2: SGHNT and YYREEE (reference sequence). The CDR3 is made up of 16 amino acids. The CDR3 loop reads CASSFGGGAPIDEQFF. CDR3 nucleotides: TGTGCCAGCAGCTTTGGCGGGGGGGCCCCGATTGATGAGCAGTTCTTC.

J is TRBJ1-4 and V is TRBV15; no clear D gene. V was cut by 8 bases and J by 6 bases, with 10 bases left in between. CDR3 length: 12 amino acids. The germline V gene has CDR1 LNHNV and CDR2 YYDKDF (reference sequence). The CDR3 loop reads CATGRRDEKLFF. The CDR3, as DNA: TGTGCCACCGGTCGTCGGGATGAAAAACTGTTTTTT. The whole variable domain, remainder taken from reference TRBV15 and TRBJ1-4, is DAMVIQNPRYQVTQFGKPVTLSCSQTLNHNVMYWYQQKSSQAPKLLFHYYDKDFNNEADTPDNFQSRRPNTSFCFLDIRSPGLGDTAMYLCATGRRDEKLFFGSGTQLSVL.

The CDR3 nucleotides read TGTGCCAGCAGCTTACTCGCGGGGGGAACCTACGAGCAGTACTTC. It is translated as CASSLLAGGTYEQYF. The chain recombines TRBV7-2 with TRBJ2-7; the match to TRBD2 covers 8 bases. Germline V lookup: CDR1 SGHTA, CDR2 FQGNSA. The CDR3 sequence is 15 residues long. Trimming removed 2 bases from V and 2 bases from J; junction bases left unmatched: 5.

This rearrangement joins TRBV12-3 or TRBV12-4 to TRBJ1-2; no reliable D call. Trimming stripped 3 bases from V and 4 bases from J, with 12 bases between. The CDR3 contains 14 residues. The CDR3 sequence is CASSFGEGSYGYTF. The CDR3 DNA reads TGTGCCAGCAGTTTTGGGGAGGGTTCCTATGGCTACACCTTC.

This chain connects TRBV12-3 or TRBV12-4 to TRBJ1-1, with no clear D. V was pared by 0 bases and J by 5 bases, with 7 bases between. There are 13 residues in the CDR3. The CDR3 sequence is CASSLADRTEAFF. Here the CDR3 DNA reads TGTGCCAGCAGTTTAGCGGACCGGACTGAAGCTTTCTTT.

The CDR3 sequence is CASSPRTKTYEQYF. In DNA form, the CDR3 reads TGTGCCAGCAGCCCCCGGACAAAGACCTACGAGCAGTACTTC. J is TRBJ2-7 and V is TRBV9; a possible D gene is TRBD1 (5 bases). The CDR3 is made up of 14 amino acids. CDR1 SGDLS and CDR2 YYNGEE come from the germline V gene. V lost 4 bases, J lost 2 bases, and 13 bases lay in between.

In DNA form, the CDR3 reads TGTGCCAGCAGCTCCCGGGACATCGGTAGGAATACGCAGTATTTT. Translated: CASSSRDIGRNTQYF. The chain has TRBV11-2 and TRBJ2-3; possibly TRBD1 for D (6 bases). This CDR3 is built from 15 residues. V lost 4 bases, J lost 7 bases, and 18 bases lay in between. The germline V gene has CDR1 SGHAT and CDR2 FQNNGV.

This clonotype was counted a single time. The V gene is TRBV12-3 or TRBV12-4, the J gene TRBJ2-1, with 11 positions matching TRBD2. V shed 5 bases, J shed 6 bases, and the junction held 9 bases outside the gene matches. CDR3 size: 16 residues. CDR3 protein: CASSPHSGGAGNEQFF. The CDR3 DNA follows: TGTGCCAGCAGTCCGCATAGCGGGGGGGCCGGCAATGAGCAGTTCTTC.

The CDR3 DNA reads TGTGCCAGCAGCCCAAGAGTAAACTCTGGGGCCAACGTCCTGACTTTC. Translating gives CASSPRVNSGANVLTF. The genes are TRBV27 and TRBJ2-6; D remains unclear. The V gene lost 6 bases and the J gene lost 0 bases, with 12 bases spanning the gap. This CDR3 region has 16 residues. Germline lookup yields CDR1 MNHEY and CDR2 SMNVEV (reference sequence).

CDR3 DNA sequence: TGCAGTGCTAGAGAGGACAGGGGTCTAACTGAGCAGTACTTC. Translation gives CSAREDRGLTEQYF. The V call is TRBV20-1, the J call TRBJ2-7; 9 nucleotides agree with TRBD1. CDR1 and CDR2 from the germline V gene are DFQATT and SNEGSKA (reference sequence). The CDR3 spans 14 residues. V lost 0 bases to trimming and J lost 7 bases; unmatched junction nucleotides: 7.

This clonotype occurred once. The V and J genes are TRBV11-2 and TRBJ2-7; 10 bases align to TRBD2. V lost 5 bases to trimming and J lost 6 bases; unmatched junction nucleotides: 4. CDR1 is SGHAT, CDR2 FQNNGV, per germline. This CDR3 is 13 amino acids long. CDR3 bases: TGTGCCAGCAGCGCCGGACTAGCGGTCGAGCAGTACTTC. Protein: CASSAGLAVEQYF.

The chain combines TRBV30 with TRBJ2-5, with a tentative D call TRBD2 (6 bases). Germline CDR1 is GTSNPN and CDR2 is SVGIG (reference sequence). This CDR3 spans 12 amino acids. The germline V and J ends were trimmed by 5 bases and 6 bases, with 13 bases remaining between them. This CDR3 reads CAWGTPAKTQYF. DNA of the CDR3: TGTGCCTGGGGGACTCCCGCAAAGACCCAGTACTTC.

CDR3 sequence (DNA): TGTGCCAGCAGCTTAGACGGGGGGGCTGAGACCCAGTACTTC. It specifies CASSLDGGAETQYF. The J gene is TRBJ2-5, the V gene TRBV7-2; 8 positions match TRBD2. J was trimmed by 5 bases and V by 1 base; bases with no gene match: 3. Looked up from germline, CDR1 is SGHTA and CDR2 is FQGNSA. This CDR3 has 14 residues.

The gene calls are TRBV23-1 and TRBJ1-6; D is uncertain. Being an ORF, TRBV23-1 has a function that is uncertain. V lost 2 bases to trimming and J lost 5 bases, with 13 bases between them. The length of the CDR3 is 16 residues. The CDR3 here is CASSQDLIADNSPLHF. The CDR3 coding sequence is TGCGCCAGCAGTCAAGACTTGATAGCCGATAATTCACCCCTCCACTTT.

This sequence joins TRBV20-1 and TRBJ2-5; 8 bases align to TRBD2. Trimming at V came to 6 bases and at J to 1 base, leaving 10 bases not matched to a gene. The CDR3 runs 15 residues. Per the germline V gene, CDR1 is DFQATT and CDR2 is SNEGSKA (reference sequence). CDR3 in amino acids: CSAPDWRGAQETQYF. CDR3 DNA sequence: TGCAGTGCCCCCGACTGGCGGGGGGCCCAAGAGACCCAGTACTTC.

The gene calls are TRBV20-1 and TRBJ1-6; D not certain. Germline V gene data show CDR1 as DFQATT and CDR2 as SNEGSKA (reference sequence). This CDR3 is 16 amino acids long. Trimming removed 1 base from V and 7 bases from J, with 17 bases in between. DNA of the CDR3: TGCAGTGCTAGAGTGACCTCCCAGACGCCCAATTCACCCCTCCACTTT. Translated, it gives CSARVTSQTPNSPLHF.

The chain links TRBV11-2 to TRBJ2-1; 8 nucleotides align to TRBD2. CDR3 length: 14 residues. With 4 bases clipped from V and 6 bases from J, the junction kept 5 bases outside the gene matches. Germline lookup yields CDR1 SGHAT and CDR2 FQNNGV. The CDR3 region is CASSSIRGGNEQFF. The CDR3 DNA follows: TGTGCCAGCAGCTCTATCCGGGGGGGCAATGAGCAGTTCTTC.

This sequence joins TRBV3-1 and TRBJ2-7; weak D call: TRBD2 (5 bases). Germline V CDR1 and CDR2: LGHDT, YNNKEL (reference sequence). This CDR3 comprises 15 residues. Trimming took off 3 bases at V and 1 base at J, with 13 bases between the two ends. CDR3 nucleotides: TGTGCCAGCAGCCAGGAGCGGAACCCTTCCTACGAGCAGTACTTC. Its protein product is CASSQERNPSYEQYF.

In DNA form, the CDR3 reads TGTGCCAGCAGCCAAGCGAACACCGGGGAGCTGTTTTTT. This translates into CASSQANTGELFF. This chain connects TRBV3-1 to TRBJ2-2; D is ambiguous. Trimming left V 1 base short and J 0 bases short, with 0 bases between. The length of the CDR3 is 13 residues. Germline assignment: CDR1 LGHDT and CDR2 YNNKEL (reference sequence).

The CDR3 spells CASSQRPDTGELFF. DNA of the CDR3: TGCGCCAGCAGCCAGAGGCCGGATACCGGGGAGCTGTTTTTT. This rearrangement joins TRBV4-3 to TRBJ2-2; D is ambiguous. The V gene's germline CDR1 is LGHNA and CDR2 YSLEER. The ends were cut back, 3 bases at V and 5 bases at J, with 10 bases in the middle. The CDR3 totals 14 residues.

V gene TRBV29-1 combines with J gene TRBJ2-7, with unresolved D. This CDR3 is 12 amino acids long. Trimming cost V 4 bases and J 0 bases, with 7 bases left between them. The germline V gene has CDR1 SQVTM and CDR2 ANQGSEA. CDR3 nucleotides: TGCAGCGTTGGGCAGGACTCCTACGAGCAGTACTTC. Translating it yields CSVGQDSYEQYF.

The gene calls are TRBV20-1 and TRBJ2-1; D is undetermined. Germline values: CDR1 DFQATT, CDR2 SNEGSKA (reference sequence). V gave up 3 bases and J gave up 6 bases, with 9 bases separating them. There are 12 residues in the CDR3. CDR3 region: CSASSRPNEQFF. The CDR3 DNA reads as TGCAGTGCTAGCAGTCGGCCCAATGAGCAGTTCTTC.

The gene calls are TRBV27 and TRBJ2-7, with TRBD2 identical over 12 bases. Germline V gives CDR1 MNHEY, CDR2 SMNVEV (reference sequence). J gave up 2 bases and V 5 bases, and 4 bases lay outside the gene matches. The CDR3 has 15 amino acids. Written as DNA, the CDR3 is TGTGCCAGCAGTACGAGACTAGCGGGGGCCTACGAGCAGTACTTC. Translation: CASSTRLAGAYEQYF.

The chain recombines TRBV9 with TRBJ1-1; no clear D. V lost 0 bases and J lost 3, with 9 bases in between. The CDR3 contains 14 residues. CDR1 is SGDLS and CDR2 is YYNGEE in the germline V gene. The CDR3 DNA sequence: TGTGCCAGCAGCGTAGACGGGAGGGACACTGAAGCTTTCTTT. Translated: CASSVDGRDTEAFF.

The V and J genes are TRBV25-1 and TRBJ1-4; TRBD1 is a possible D gene (6 bases). The germline V gene has CDR1 MGHDK and CDR2 SYGVNS. The CDR3 loop spans 15 amino acids. Trimming removed 3 bases from V and 3 bases from J, with 11 bases in between. The CDR3 region is CASSDPGGPNEKLFF. The DNA of the CDR3 is TGTGCCAGCAGTGATCCCGGGGGGCCTAATGAAAAACTGTTTTTT.

This clonotype has a single count. The chain is built from TRBV20-1 and TRBJ1-1; D remains ambiguous. Germline assignment: CDR1 DFQATT and CDR2 SNEGSKA (reference sequence). The CDR3 is made up of 13 amino acids. The ends were cut back, 5 bases at V and 4 bases at J, with 14 bases in the middle. In nucleotides, the CDR3 is TGCAGTGCTGGGCGATTGGGTGGCACTGAAGCTTTCTTT. This codes for CSAGRLGGTEAFF.

This chain joins TRBV5-1 and TRBJ2-7, with 9 bases lining up with TRBD1. J lost 5 bases, V lost 4 bases, and 13 bases had no gene match. CDR3 size: 16 residues. Germline V CDR1 and CDR2: SGHRS, YFSETQ. The CDR3 region is CASSEGPGQGFDEQYF. DNA for the CDR3: TGCGCCAGCAGCGAGGGACCGGGACAGGGTTTCGACGAGCAGTACTTC.

The chain has TRBV12-3 or TRBV12-4 and TRBJ1-1; a possible D gene is TRBD1 (5 bases). This CDR3 is built from 12 residues. V lost 6 bases and J 1 base, leaving 6 bases between the germline ends. The CDR3 reads CASRGPNTEAFF. CDR3 bases: TGTGCCAGCAGGGGGCCGAACACTGAAGCTTTCTTT.

Here the CDR3 DNA reads TGCAGTGCTAGAGGCGGCGGACAGAGTTCCGAGCAGTACTTC. As protein: CSARGGGQSSEQYF. The chain employs TRBV20-1 and TRBJ2-7; D perhaps matches TRBD1 (6 bases). The CDR3 loop spans 14 amino acids. Germline V CDR1 and CDR2: DFQATT, SNEGSKA (reference sequence). V lost 1 base and J lost 6, with 16 bases in between.

The rearrangement uses TRBV19 and TRBJ1-1; D is ambiguous. Germline lookup yields CDR1 LNHDA and CDR2 SQIVND (reference sequence). Trimming left V 2 bases short and J 4 bases short, with 8 bases between. This CDR3 spans 13 amino acids. This CDR3 is CASSIQPLTEAFF. In nucleotides, the CDR3 is TGTGCCAGTAGTATACAGCCCCTCACTGAAGCTTTCTTT.

The chain links TRBV7-9 to TRBJ2-1; 9 bases align to TRBD2. J was trimmed by 6 bases and V by 2 bases; bases with no gene match: 5. The CDR3 sequence is 15 residues long. Germline CDR1 reads SEHNR; CDR2 reads FQNEAQ (reference sequence). CDR3 sequence: CASSLIAGGSNEQFF. The CDR3 DNA sequence: TGTGCCAGCAGCTTAATTGCGGGGGGGAGCAATGAGCAGTTCTTC. Full variable domain (remainder filled in from reference TRBV7-9 and TRBJ2-1): DTGVSQNPRHKITKRGQNVTFRCDPISEHNRLYWYRQTLGQGPEFLTYFQNEAQLEKSRLLSDRFSAERPKGSFSTLEIQRTEQGDSAMYLCASSLIAGGSNEQFFGPGTRLTVL.